A single sample gave rise to the 15 T cell receptor beta chains below, sequenced in a study of T cells in Graves' hyperthyroidism and ophthalmopathy. RNA transcripts served as the template for amplifying TCR beta CDR3 regions. A first-round RT-PCR of the TCR CDR3 used the HTBI primer set. Each CDR3 protein gets one entry after TCRdb re-called the multiplex PCR reads with MiXCR. There are about 110,000 distinct CDR3 sequences in the sample; approximately 16% occur only once, and around 44% lies in the top ten. The sample was blood. The receptors stem from a woman between 45 and 60 years old with Graves' hyperthyroidism.

The rearrangement joins TRBV7-2 to TRBJ2-1; the match to TRBD2 covers 8 bases. The CDR3 spans 16 residues. The J segment lost 0 bases and the V segment lost 4 bases, leaving 5 bases of the junction unmatched. Looked up from germline, CDR1 is SGHTA and CDR2 is FQGNSA. The DNA for the CDR3 is TGTGCCAGCAGCTCCGGGGGGGGAAGCTCCTACAATGAGCAGTTCTTC. Amino acids: CASSSGGGSSYNEQFF.

This clonotype was detected ten times or more. The chain has TRBV20-1 and TRBJ2-7; tentative D call: TRBD2 (5 bases). V was clipped by 4 bases and J by 7 bases, with 20 bases between them. Germline V gene sequence: CDR1 DFQATT, CDR2 SNEGSKA (reference sequence). This CDR3 is built from 14 residues. Here the CDR3 DNA reads TGCAGTGCTATACTTGGACTGGCTAATCGGGAGCAGTACTTC. Protein sequence: CSAILGLANREQYF.

This clonotype has at least ten counts. The chain joins TRBV20-1 to TRBJ2-7; 8 positions agree with TRBD1. J lost 2 bases, V lost 5 bases, and 8 bases had no gene match. This CDR3 is built from 14 residues. Germline V gene lookup returns CDR1 DFQATT and CDR2 SNEGSKA (reference sequence). CDR3 loop: CSALPEQGAYEQYF. CDR3 nucleotide sequence: TGCAGTGCTCTCCCAGAACAGGGGGCCTACGAGCAGTACTTC.

Many counts were recorded for this clonotype. V gene TRBV10-3 combines with J gene TRBJ2-7; 11 bases are shared with TRBD2. This CDR3 is built from 14 residues. Germline V gene lookup returns CDR1 ENHRY and CDR2 SYGVKD. Trimming removed 2 bases from V and 6 bases from J; junction bases left unmatched: 3. The CDR3 nucleotides read TGTGCCATCAGTGAGACTAGCGGGAGTTCCGAGCAGTACTTC. Its translation is CAISETSGSSEQYF.

This clonotype was picked up many times. The chain joins TRBV29-1 to TRBJ2-5; a weak D match, TRBD1 (5 bases). Germline V lookup: CDR1 SQVTM, CDR2 ANQGSEA. This CDR3 region has 12 residues. Between the trimmed V and J ends, which lost 3 bases and 5 bases, there was a span of 10 bases. CDR3 protein: CSVEGRVETQYF. The CDR3 DNA sequence: TGCAGCGTTGAGGGCAGGGTGGAGACCCAGTACTTC.

This clonotype appeared many times. The J gene is TRBJ2-1, the V gene TRBV11-3; TRBD2 agrees at 8 bases. From germline, CDR1 is SGHNT and CDR2 YENEEA. Trimming took 3 bases from V and 9 from J; bases not matched to a gene: 7. CDR3 length: 14 residues. The CDR3 loop reads CASSLTSVAGEQFF. CDR3 sequence (DNA): TGTGCCAGCAGCTTGACTAGCGTTGCGGGTGAGCAGTTCTTC.

The table lists this clonotype with a few counts. The rearrangement joins TRBV20-1 to TRBJ2-1; 7 bases agree with TRBD2. With V trimmed by 6 bases and J by 4 bases, 6 bases remained unmatched. Germline CDR1 and CDR2: DFQATT and SNEGSKA (reference sequence). This CDR3 is built from 13 residues. CDR3 nucleotides: TGCAGTGCCGATTCGGGACTATACAATGAGCAGTTCTTC. Protein: CSADSGLYNEQFF.

This clonotype occurred many times. The chain is built from TRBV4-1 and TRBJ2-7; 9 positions agree with TRBD1. Germline CDR1 MGHRA, CDR2 YSYEKL. The CDR3 loop spans 21 amino acids. V trimming: 0 bases; J trimming: 0 bases; junction bases outside the gene matches: 18. Written as DNA, the CDR3 is TGCGCCAGCAGCCAAGAGCTCGTACCGGGACAGGGTATTGGTCCCTCCTACGAGCAGTACTTC. This sequence encodes CASSQELVPGQGIGPSYEQYF.

At least ten counts were recorded for this clonotype. CDR3 protein: CASSPLGVPVNYGYTF. The CDR3 DNA reads TGTGCCAGCAGCCCCCTGGGGGTCCCTGTTAACTATGGCTACACCTTC. The chain uses TRBV28 and TRBJ1-2; possible D gene TRBD1, 5 bases. Germline CDR1 and CDR2: MDHEN and SYDVKM. V was pared by 6 bases and J by 1 base, with 18 bases between. The CDR3 has 16 residues.

This clonotype was detected many times. The chain is built from TRBV11-2 and TRBJ2-1; 9 bases match TRBD2. Per germline, CDR1 SGHAT and CDR2 FQNNGV. Trimming cost V 5 bases and J 4 bases; bases outside gene matches: 6. The length of the CDR3 is 15 residues. DNA for the CDR3: TGTGCCAGCAGCGCACTAGCGGGTCTATACAATGAGCAGTTCTTC. This translates into CASSALAGLYNEQFF.

This clonotype was detected many times. The V call is TRBV5-1, the J call TRBJ1-1; D not certain. The CDR3 spans 14 residues. V was shortened by 2 bases and J by 1 base, with 9 bases between the two germline ends. Germline lookup yields CDR1 SGHRS and CDR2 YFSETQ. The CDR3 loop reads CASSFGSGNTEAFF. As DNA, the CDR3 is TGCGCCAGCAGCTTTGGGTCAGGGAACACTGAAGCTTTCTTT.

The sample holds many counts of this clonotype. This chain connects TRBV7-9 to TRBJ1-2; D remains ambiguous. Trimming pared 5 bases from V and 12 bases from J, leaving 16 bases between. The CDR3 sequence is 12 residues long. Germline V gene data show CDR1 as SEHNR and CDR2 as FQNEAQ (reference sequence). This CDR3 reads CASSAAPGLDTF. CDR3 sequence (DNA): TGTGCCAGCAGCGCCGCCCCGGGATTGGACACCTTC.

There are many counts of this clonotype. The chain uses TRBV6-5 and TRBJ2-2; unclear D gene. The germline V gene has CDR1 MNHEY and CDR2 SVGAGI. The CDR3 consists of 11 residues. Trimming left V 2 bases short and J 6 bases short, with 1 base between. The CDR3 DNA reads TGTGCCAGCAGTTACGCCGGGGAGCTGTTTTTT. It is translated as CASSYAGELFF.

This clonotype was seen at least ten times. The DNA of the CDR3 is TGTGCCAGCAGCTCGACAGGGGCGGCCACCGGGGAGCTGTTTTTT. Amino acid sequence: CASSSTGAATGELFF. This rearrangement joins TRBV14 to TRBJ2-2; 8 bases are shared with TRBD1. This CDR3 contains 15 residues. CDR1 is SGHDN, CDR2 FVKESK, per germline. Trimming removed 5 bases from V and 4 bases from J; junction bases left unmatched: 6.

This clonotype was observed at least ten times. J is TRBJ1-2 and V is TRBV5-6; TRBD1 matches 8 bases. Per the germline V gene, CDR1 is SGHDT and CDR2 is YYEEEE. J was trimmed by 3 bases and V by 4 bases; bases with no gene match: 8. This CDR3 is 15 amino acids long. CDR3 protein: CASSLRDRSYYGYTF. The CDR3 region has the DNA TGTGCCAGCAGCCTCCGGGACAGGAGCTACTATGGCTACACCTTC. Full variable domain (missing parts from reference TRBV5-6 and TRBJ1-2): DAGVTQSPTHLIKTRGQQVTLRCSPKSGHDTVSWYQQALGQGPQFIFQYYEEEERQRGNFPDRFSGHQFPNYSSELNVNALLLGDSALYLCASSLRDRSYYGYTFGSGTRLTVV.